The clone carrying this TCR beta chain was found a few times. V lost 5 bases, J lost 3 bases, and 7 bases stayed unmatched. Germline loops: CDR1 SQVTM, CDR2 ANQGSEA. The length of the CDR3 is 15 residues. This entry is derived from a study of T cells in Graves' hyperthyroidism and ophthalmopathy. RNA transcripts yielded amplified TCR beta CDR3 regions. HTBI primers were the set used in a first-round RT-PCR of the TCR CDR3. In TCRdb, the multiplex PCR reads were re-called with MiXCR into one record per CDR3 protein. The repertoire holds 450,000 to 500,000 distinct CDR3 sequences, under 25% seen once, with approximately 49% in the top ten.

The receptor comes from a woman in her 70s with Graves' ophthalmopathy. Sequencing was carried out using blood. The genes are TRBV29-1 and TRBJ2-2, with 9 bases lining up with TRBD1. The CDR3 DNA reads TGCAGCGTTCGGGAACAGGGGGCGCACACCGGGGAGCTGTTTTTT. Translated, it gives CSVREQGAHTGELFF.